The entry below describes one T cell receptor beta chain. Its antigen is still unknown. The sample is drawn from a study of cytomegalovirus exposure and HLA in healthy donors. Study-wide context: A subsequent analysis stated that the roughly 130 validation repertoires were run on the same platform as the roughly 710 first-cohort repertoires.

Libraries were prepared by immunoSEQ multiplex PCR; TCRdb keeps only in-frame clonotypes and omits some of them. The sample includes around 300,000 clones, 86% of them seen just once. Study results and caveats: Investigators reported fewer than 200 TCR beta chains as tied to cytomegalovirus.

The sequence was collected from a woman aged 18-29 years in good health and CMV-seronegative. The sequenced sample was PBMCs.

CDR3 nucleotide sequence: TGTGCCAGCAAACAATCACAGCAGCCCCAGCATTTT. This codes for CASKQSQQPQHF. The chain links TRBV28 to TRBJ1-5; the D is unclear. Looked up from germline, CDR1 is MDHEN and CDR2 is SYDVKM. CDR3 length equals 12 residues. Between the trimmed V and J ends, which lost 7 bases and 7 bases, there was a span of 11 bases.